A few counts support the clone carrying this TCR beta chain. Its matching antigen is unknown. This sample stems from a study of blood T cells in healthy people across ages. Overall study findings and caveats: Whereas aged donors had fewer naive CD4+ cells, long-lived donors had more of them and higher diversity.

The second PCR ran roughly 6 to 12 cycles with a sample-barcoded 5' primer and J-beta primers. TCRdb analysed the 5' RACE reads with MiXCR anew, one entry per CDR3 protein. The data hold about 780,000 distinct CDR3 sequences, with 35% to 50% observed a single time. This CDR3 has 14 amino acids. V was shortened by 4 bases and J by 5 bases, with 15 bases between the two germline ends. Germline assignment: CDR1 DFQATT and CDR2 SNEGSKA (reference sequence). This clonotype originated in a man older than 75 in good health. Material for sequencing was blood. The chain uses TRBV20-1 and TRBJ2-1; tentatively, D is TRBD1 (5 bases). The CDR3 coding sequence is TGCAGTGCTACAGACAGTTTGGAAAACAATGAGCAGTTCTTC. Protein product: CSATDSLENNEQFF.